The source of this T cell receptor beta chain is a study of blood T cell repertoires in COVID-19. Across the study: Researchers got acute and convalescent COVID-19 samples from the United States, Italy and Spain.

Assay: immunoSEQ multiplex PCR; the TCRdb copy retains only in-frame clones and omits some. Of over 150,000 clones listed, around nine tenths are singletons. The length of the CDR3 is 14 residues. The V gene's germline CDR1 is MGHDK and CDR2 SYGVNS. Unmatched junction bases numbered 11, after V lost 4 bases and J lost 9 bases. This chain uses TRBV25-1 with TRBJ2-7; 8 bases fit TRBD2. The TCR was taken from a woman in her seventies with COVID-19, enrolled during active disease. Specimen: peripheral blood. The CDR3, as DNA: TGTGCCAGCAGTGCCCGTGGACCGGGAGGGCGGCAGTACTTC. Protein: CASSARGPGGRQYF.